This TCR beta chain is drawn from a study of metastatic and nonmetastatic thyroid tumors (dated by TCRdb to 2020 to 2021). At the level of the whole study: For patients with malignant and with benign thyroid disease, the researchers compared repertoires between peripheral blood samples and tumor or nodule tissue samples.

None of the patients had been given any treatment before thyroid surgery. The study retrospectively analysed patient clinical samples collected from the early 2010s to the late 2010s using T-cell receptor beta sequencing. Ten or more counts support this clone. It lacks a known antigen. No base quality information exists; no much larger clone differs at one position. The library was built by means of PCR. Instrument on record: Illumina HiSeq 4000. The TCR beta-chain CDR3 region of each patient was profiled by high-throughput sequencing. The study's own analysis went as follows. A classifier to discriminate distant-metastatic papillary thyroid cancer patients was built from CDR3 differences across clinicopathological groups. The Shannon index was used to assess repertoire diversity, and the Morisita-Horn index was used to assess tumor-blood repertoire similarity. TCRdb itself trimmed the public reads at Q25 with fastp, ran MiXCR and retained productive beta chains. The V and J calls were determined by TCRdb, not by the authors. In this sample the table shows tens of thousands of clones, around 25% of which occur a single time. The top ten clonotypes cover around 3.6% of the sample.

Beyond this particular receptor, the publication reports: In both blood and tumor samples, malignant tumors were reported to have significantly higher TCR beta diversity than benign nodules.

As encoded in the germline V gene, CDR1 is SGHDT while CDR2 is YYEEEE. Trimming removed 0 bases from V and 4 bases from J; the gene matches leave 17 bases unexplained. From its cysteine to its phenylalanine, the CDR3 spans 19 amino acids. Just the 57-base CDR3 DNA is kept, in frame starting at base 1. The source material was blood. This sequence uses TRBV5-6 and TRBJ2-7; 9 junctional bases match TRBD1. The sequence was obtained from a male donor with papillary thyroid cancer or a benign thyroid nodule (not recorded which). Some clones in this sample may be carry-over from other donors' samples. The DNA reads TGTGCCAGCAGCTTGGCCCTGGGGACAGGGCTCCATGATTGGTACGAGCAGTACTTC. This codes for CASSLALGTGLHDWYEQYF.